One T cell receptor beta chain is described in this entry. This clone was counted between two and nine times. Its cognate antigen has yet to be identified. Base quality data are lacking; no much larger clone is found one base away. TCRbeta CDR3 regions were amplified from genomic DNA using the immunoSEQ Assay, a bias-controlled multiplex PCR. Processing in the source paper ran as follows. Nucleated cell counts per sample were estimated from amplification of reference gene primers within the assay. Sequence reads were collapsed and filtered to measure the absolute abundance of every unique TCRbeta CDR3 rearrangement. For each sample, productive Simpson clonality was calculated as the square root of Simpson's diversity index across productive rearrangements. Sourced from immuneACCESS, this table was stored by TCRdb with only in-frame sequences that have V and J called. A share of the clones is absent; for the studies checked, an unresolved V gene accounts for under half, and the remainder has no known explanation. V, J and clone size derive from that table, while D and trimming were established from the DNA sequence. This sample has about 80,000 clones in its table, and approximately 76% of those were observed once. Approximately 16% of the sample comes from the top ten.

The collaborating institutions used their own protocols to collect whole blood in K2EDTA tubes. For TCRbeta analysis, collaborators shipped samples in one of three forms: frozen whole blood, isolated PBMCs, or DNA extracted from either of those sample types. This sample is drawn from a study of blood T cell repertoires in COVID-19 (dated by TCRdb to 2019 to 2021). General notes on the study: Collaborator samples came from the United States, Italy and Spain and covered acute and convalescent phases of COVID-19. The prospective study material was composed of cDNA or gDNA derived from T cells, B-cell-depleted T cells, or PBMCs. Deeply sampled blood TCRbeta repertoires from subjects exposed to, actively infected with, or recovered from COVID-19 were included in the dataset. The repertoires were released in a freely available public database meant as a resource for research on the immune response to SARS-CoV-2. The samples were drawn from two sources: the first 160 participants of the ongoing ImmuneRACE study, and 1,000 to 1,500 subjects contributed by 6 global collaborators. Sample metadata almost always included a de-identified subject ID, COVID-19 status, age in years and sex. Where available, HLA class I and class II types were taken from metadata supplied by the sample provider and were not determined by assay-based typing.

Overall study results and their limits: The amount of clinical and demographic metadata varied by source and participant and was provided uncurated.

The CDR3 sequence holds 12 residues, the cysteine and phenylalanine included. Kept here is only the CDR3 DNA, which spans 36 bases and is read in frame from base 1. V gives up 3 bases and J gives up 7 bases, and the segment between their germline ends measures 5 bases. Taken from the germline V gene (reference sequence), the CDR1 and CDR2 loops are SGHNT and YYREEE. Recombination linked TRBV5-4 to TRBJ1-6, with the D gene not confidently named. The source of this sequence is a man aged 70-80 years with active or convalescent COVID-19. The sample taken for sequencing was peripheral blood. The CDR3 region has the sequence CASSSQNSPLHF. The DNA sequence is as follows: TGTGCCAGCAGCTCCCAAAATTCACCCCTCCACTTT.